The present entry profiles one TCR beta chain with its context. This sample was included in a study of brain T cells in children with intractable seizures. This table comes from immunoSEQ multiplex PCR, and its TCRdb copy is limited to in-frame clones, with some not included. This sample has just under 65,000 clones, with 90% to 96% found just once. Surgery cases with the highest brain T cell transcript signatures were chosen for sequencing. V lost 0 bases and J 2 bases, leaving 14 bases between the germline ends. CDR1 is SGHVS, CDR2 FQNEAQ, per germline. This CDR3 is 16 amino acids long. The source of this sequence is a boy under two years old with focal cortical dysplasia and intractable seizures. The V gene is TRBV7-8, the J gene TRBJ2-7; tentatively, D is TRBD1 or TRBD2 (6 bases each). This specimen was peripheral blood, taken at surgery. CDR3 region: CASSLARGGGPYEQYF. The CDR3 nucleotides read TGTGCCAGCAGCTTAGCGAGAGGGGGAGGCCCCTACGAGCAGTACTTC.